A single sample gave rise to the 19 T cell receptor beta chains below, sequenced in a study of T-cell memory formation after mild COVID-19. TCRdb redid the calling of the 5' RACE reads with MiXCR, one entry per CDR3 protein. The sample records about 500,000 distinct CDR3 sequences, about a fifth being singletons. The sequenced material came from PBMCs or a T cell subset sorted from them (not recorded which). The receptors here all came from an adult woman who had mild COVID-19 (a few samples of this study predate the infection). Cell type and time point are not known.

V usage is TRBV19 and J usage is TRBJ2-7; no clear D. Germline V gene sequence: CDR1 LNHDA, CDR2 SQIVND (reference sequence). V gave up 1 base and J gave up 0 bases, with 7 bases separating them. The CDR3 runs to 14 residues. The CDR3 nucleotides are TGTGCCAGTAGTATAGGGAGTAGCTCCTACGAGCAGTACTTC. As protein: CASSIGSSSYEQYF.

The genes are TRBV20-1 and TRBJ2-7; 9 bases fit TRBD1. This CDR3 spans 16 amino acids. V was clipped by 4 bases and J by 3 bases; unmatched bases: 13. Germline values: CDR1 DFQATT, CDR2 SNEGSKA (reference sequence). The CDR3 spells CSANDPGQGIGYEQYF. In DNA, the CDR3 is TGCAGTGCTAACGACCCGGGACAGGGAATAGGCTACGAGCAGTACTTC.

This clonotype has a handful of counts. The chain recombines TRBV10-3 with TRBJ2-5, with D possibly being TRBD1 (6 bases). The CDR3 has 14 residues. With 6 bases removed from V and 3 bases from J, the gap between germline ends came to 14 bases. From germline, CDR1 is ENHRY and CDR2 SYGVKD. The CDR3 here is CAIRGAASEETQYF. DNA of the CDR3: TGTGCCATCAGGGGGGCCGCCTCGGAAGAGACCCAGTACTTC.

The rearrangement links TRBV20-1 to TRBJ2-1, with 9 positions matching TRBD2. The germline gives CDR1 DFQATT, CDR2 SNEGSKA (reference sequence). After removal of 2 bases from V and 3 bases from J, the junction contained 5 bases not matched to a gene. The CDR3 length is 15 residues. CDR3 sequence: CSARSSGALYNEQFF. In DNA form, the CDR3 reads TGCAGTGCTAGATCTAGCGGGGCTCTCTACAATGAGCAGTTCTTC.

The genes are TRBV5-1 and TRBJ2-7; the D is unclear. Trimming shortened V by 0 bases and J by 3 bases, and 13 bases separated the two germline ends. The CDR3 has 15 amino acids. Germline V gives CDR1 SGHRS, CDR2 YFSETQ. The CDR3 region is CASSLVGAPGYEQYF. The CDR3 bases are TGCGCCAGCAGCTTGGTCGGCGCCCCGGGCTACGAGCAGTACTTC. Variable domain in full (rest from reference TRBV5-1 and TRBJ2-7): KAGVTQTPRYLIKTRGQQVTLSCSPISGHRSVSWYQQTPGQGLQFLFEYFSETQRNKGNFPGRFSGRQFSNSRSEMNVSTLELGDSALYLCASSLVGAPGYEQYFGPGTRLTVT.

This clonotype was detected only a few times. V usage is TRBV11-2 and J usage is TRBJ2-1, with D possibly matching TRBD1 (5 bases). V was shortened by 5 bases and J by 6 bases, with 17 bases between the two germline ends. The CDR3 has 15 amino acids. Per germline, CDR1 SGHAT and CDR2 FQNNGV. Here the CDR3 DNA reads TGTGCCAGCAGCCCACAAATAAGGGGTATCAATGAGCAGTTCTTC. The encoded protein is CASSPQIRGINEQFF.

This clonotype has a handful of counts. The rearrangement links TRBV7-6 to TRBJ2-5; D is perhaps TRBD1 (5 bases). The CDR3 spans 13 residues. CDR1 and CDR2 (germline): SGHVS, FNYEAQ. Trimming shortened V by 4 bases and J by 3 bases, and 9 bases separated the two germline ends. Here the CDR3 reads CASSSTGKETQYF. The CDR3 nucleotides read TGTGCCAGCAGCTCCACAGGAAAAGAGACCCAGTACTTC.

The chain joins TRBV4-1 to TRBJ2-7; 9 bases fit TRBD1. CDR1 is MGHRA and CDR2 is YSYEKL in the germline V gene. J was trimmed by 3 bases and V by 4 bases; bases with no gene match: 7. The CDR3 totals 15 residues. The DNA for the CDR3 is TGCGCCAGCAGCCCCCGACAGGGGGTGCGCTACGAGCAGTACTTC. This translates into CASSPRQGVRYEQYF.

This clonotype was seen more than once but under ten times. The chain recombines TRBV15 with TRBJ2-3, with D possibly TRBD1 on 6 matching bases. CDR1 and CDR2 (germline): LNHNV, YYDKDF (reference sequence). This CDR3 has 15 amino acids. Trimming left V 5 bases short and J 0 bases short, with 12 bases between. CDR3 region: CATSLNRASTDTQYF. Written as DNA, the CDR3 is TGTGCCACCAGCCTTAACAGGGCCAGCACAGATACGCAGTATTTT.

This clonotype was recorded a few times. The CDR3 reads CASTNFGVWGGTYEQYF. The CDR3 DNA is TGTGCCAGCACCAACTTCGGTGTCTGGGGGGGAACCTACGAGCAGTACTTC. V usage is TRBV6-6 and J usage is TRBJ2-7; TRBD2 matches at 7 bases. The CDR3 extends over 17 amino acids. With 7 bases clipped from V and 2 bases from J, the junction kept 17 bases outside the gene matches. Germline CDR1 and CDR2: MNHNY and SVGAGI (reference sequence).

This clonotype came up a few times. The chain carries TRBV5-1 and TRBJ2-7, with TRBD2 matching 7 bases. This CDR3 has 15 residues. The germline gives CDR1 SGHRS, CDR2 YFSETQ. After removal of 4 bases from V and 3 bases from J, the junction contained 10 bases not matched to a gene. The CDR3 loop reads CASSPAMGGVYEQYF. CDR3 sequence (DNA): TGCGCCAGCAGCCCGGCGATGGGAGGGGTCTACGAGCAGTACTTC. The variable domain in full, completed from reference TRBV5-1 and TRBJ2-7, reads KAGVTQTPRYLIKTRGQQVTLSCSPISGHRSVSWYQQTPGQGLQFLFEYFSETQRNKGNFPGRFSGRQFSNSRSEMNVSTLELGDSALYLCASSPAMGGVYEQYFGPGTRLTVT.

This clonotype was counted between two and nine times. DNA of the CDR3: TGTGCCAGCTCACCACCGGGACAGGGGGCCTTGAATGAGCAGTTCTTC. Its translation: CASSPPGQGALNEQFF. The gene calls are TRBV18 and TRBJ2-1; 12 positions match TRBD1. The trim removed 0 bases at V and 7 bases at J, leaving 4 bases unmatched. Germline CDR1 reads KGHSH; CDR2 reads LQKENI. The CDR3 contains 16 residues.

The gene calls are TRBV18 and TRBJ1-2; unclear D gene. This CDR3 has 16 residues. CDR1 is KGHSH and CDR2 is LQKENI in the germline V gene. V was shortened by 5 bases and J by 3 bases, with 19 bases between the two germline ends. CDR3 sequence: CASSALSVDTDYGYTF. CDR3 nucleotide sequence: TGTGCCAGCTCAGCCCTATCGGTCGACACAGACTATGGCTACACCTTC. The full variable domain, its missing parts supplied by reference TRBV18 and TRBJ1-2, is NAGVMQNPRHLVRRRGQEARLRCSPMKGHSHVYWYRQLPEEGLKFMVYLQKENIIDESGMPKERFSAEFPKEGPSILRIQQVVRGDSAAYFCASSALSVDTDYGYTFGSGTRLTVV.

This chain joins TRBV7-2 and TRBJ2-1; the D is unclear. CDR3 length equals 14 residues. V lost 1 base to trimming and J lost 11 bases, with 15 bases between them. Germline V gives CDR1 SGHTA, CDR2 FQGNSA. In DNA, the CDR3 is TGTGCCAGCAGCTTAGATGAGGACGCTCTGAAGCAGTTCTTC. It translates to CASSLDEDALKQFF.

This clonotype came up a few times. This chain connects TRBV9 to TRBJ2-1, with TRBD2 as a possible D gene (5 bases). The CDR3 has 14 residues. V shed 0 bases and J shed 8 bases, with 12 bases lying between them. CDR1 and CDR2 from the germline V gene are SGDLS and YYNGEE. Written as DNA, the CDR3 is TGTGCCAGCAGCGTAGCGTCTAGCTTCGATGAGCAGTTCTTC. Its translation: CASSVASSFDEQFF.

This clonotype was counted a few times. The rearrangement joins TRBV7-9 to TRBJ2-7, with 14 bases lining up with TRBD2. Germline V gene lookup returns CDR1 SEHNR and CDR2 FQNEAQ (reference sequence). This CDR3 has 20 amino acids. V trimming: 3 bases; J trimming: 2 bases; junction bases outside the gene matches: 15. The CDR3 sequence is CASSFPQRTSGRLGAYEQYF. The CDR3 DNA follows: TGTGCCAGCAGCTTCCCCCAGAGGACTAGCGGGAGGCTCGGGGCCTACGAGCAGTACTTC.

The chain combines TRBV15 with TRBJ1-1; no firm D call. This CDR3 spans 16 amino acids. Germline V CDR1 and CDR2: LNHNV, YYDKDF (reference sequence). Trimming stripped 1 base from V and 2 bases from J, with 14 bases between. CDR3 amino acids: CATSRGGREGNTEAFF. The CDR3 DNA follows: TGTGCCACCAGCAGAGGTGGTAGGGAGGGAAACACTGAAGCTTTCTTT.

This clonotype showed up just a few times. The chain carries TRBV5-4 and TRBJ2-3; 13 bases align to TRBD2. Germline V gives CDR1 SGHNT, CDR2 YYREEE (reference sequence). V gave up 1 base and J gave up 4 bases; unmatched junction bases: 3. The CDR3 extends over 16 amino acids. The CDR3 reads CASSLTSGGAADTQYF. DNA for the CDR3: TGTGCCAGCAGCTTGACTAGCGGGGGGGCCGCAGATACGCAGTATTTT.

DNA for the CDR3: TGTGCCAGTAGTATAATTTACCAGCGGAACACCGGGGAGCTGTTTTTT. Amino acids: CASSIIYQRNTGELFF. This sequence joins TRBV19 and TRBJ2-2; D gene unclear. The germline V gene has CDR1 LNHDA and CDR2 SQIVND (reference sequence). V lost 2 bases and J 1 base, leaving 11 bases between the germline ends. The CDR3 consists of 16 residues. Combining the CDR3 with reference TRBV19 and TRBJ2-2 gives the whole variable domain DGGITQSPKYLFRKEGQNVTLSCEQNLNHDAMYWYRQDPGQGLRLIYYSQIVNDFQKGDIAEGYSVSREKKESFPLTVTSAQKNPTAFYLCASSIIYQRNTGELFFGEGSRLTVL.